The source of this T cell receptor (beta chain) is a study of blood T cell repertoires in COVID-19. Across the whole study: From T cells, B-cell-depleted T cells, or PBMCs came the material, which was cDNA or gDNA.

Per the authors' pipeline: Amplification with reference gene primers provided the estimates of nucleated cell counts. The protocol was immunoSEQ multiplex PCR, while the TCRdb copy is restricted to in-frame clones and leaves out a portion. V and J calls and clone size are as listed in that table; D and trimming were resolved from the DNA. The sample has 55,000 to 90,000 clones; about nine tenths are singletons. The ends lost 7 bases at V and 1 base at J; junction bases unmatched: 11. The CDR3 is 15 residues long. CDR1 and CDR2 (germline): SQVTM, ANQGSEA. This clonotype originated in a woman aged 55-70 years with acute or convalescent COVID-19. The rearrangement links TRBV29-1 to TRBJ2-7, with TRBD2 matching 9 bases. Sample: peripheral blood. The CDR3 region has the DNA TGCAGCGCTGGGAGAGCGGGGGGCCCTTCCTACGAGCAGTACTTC. Its translation: CSAGRAGGPSYEQYF.